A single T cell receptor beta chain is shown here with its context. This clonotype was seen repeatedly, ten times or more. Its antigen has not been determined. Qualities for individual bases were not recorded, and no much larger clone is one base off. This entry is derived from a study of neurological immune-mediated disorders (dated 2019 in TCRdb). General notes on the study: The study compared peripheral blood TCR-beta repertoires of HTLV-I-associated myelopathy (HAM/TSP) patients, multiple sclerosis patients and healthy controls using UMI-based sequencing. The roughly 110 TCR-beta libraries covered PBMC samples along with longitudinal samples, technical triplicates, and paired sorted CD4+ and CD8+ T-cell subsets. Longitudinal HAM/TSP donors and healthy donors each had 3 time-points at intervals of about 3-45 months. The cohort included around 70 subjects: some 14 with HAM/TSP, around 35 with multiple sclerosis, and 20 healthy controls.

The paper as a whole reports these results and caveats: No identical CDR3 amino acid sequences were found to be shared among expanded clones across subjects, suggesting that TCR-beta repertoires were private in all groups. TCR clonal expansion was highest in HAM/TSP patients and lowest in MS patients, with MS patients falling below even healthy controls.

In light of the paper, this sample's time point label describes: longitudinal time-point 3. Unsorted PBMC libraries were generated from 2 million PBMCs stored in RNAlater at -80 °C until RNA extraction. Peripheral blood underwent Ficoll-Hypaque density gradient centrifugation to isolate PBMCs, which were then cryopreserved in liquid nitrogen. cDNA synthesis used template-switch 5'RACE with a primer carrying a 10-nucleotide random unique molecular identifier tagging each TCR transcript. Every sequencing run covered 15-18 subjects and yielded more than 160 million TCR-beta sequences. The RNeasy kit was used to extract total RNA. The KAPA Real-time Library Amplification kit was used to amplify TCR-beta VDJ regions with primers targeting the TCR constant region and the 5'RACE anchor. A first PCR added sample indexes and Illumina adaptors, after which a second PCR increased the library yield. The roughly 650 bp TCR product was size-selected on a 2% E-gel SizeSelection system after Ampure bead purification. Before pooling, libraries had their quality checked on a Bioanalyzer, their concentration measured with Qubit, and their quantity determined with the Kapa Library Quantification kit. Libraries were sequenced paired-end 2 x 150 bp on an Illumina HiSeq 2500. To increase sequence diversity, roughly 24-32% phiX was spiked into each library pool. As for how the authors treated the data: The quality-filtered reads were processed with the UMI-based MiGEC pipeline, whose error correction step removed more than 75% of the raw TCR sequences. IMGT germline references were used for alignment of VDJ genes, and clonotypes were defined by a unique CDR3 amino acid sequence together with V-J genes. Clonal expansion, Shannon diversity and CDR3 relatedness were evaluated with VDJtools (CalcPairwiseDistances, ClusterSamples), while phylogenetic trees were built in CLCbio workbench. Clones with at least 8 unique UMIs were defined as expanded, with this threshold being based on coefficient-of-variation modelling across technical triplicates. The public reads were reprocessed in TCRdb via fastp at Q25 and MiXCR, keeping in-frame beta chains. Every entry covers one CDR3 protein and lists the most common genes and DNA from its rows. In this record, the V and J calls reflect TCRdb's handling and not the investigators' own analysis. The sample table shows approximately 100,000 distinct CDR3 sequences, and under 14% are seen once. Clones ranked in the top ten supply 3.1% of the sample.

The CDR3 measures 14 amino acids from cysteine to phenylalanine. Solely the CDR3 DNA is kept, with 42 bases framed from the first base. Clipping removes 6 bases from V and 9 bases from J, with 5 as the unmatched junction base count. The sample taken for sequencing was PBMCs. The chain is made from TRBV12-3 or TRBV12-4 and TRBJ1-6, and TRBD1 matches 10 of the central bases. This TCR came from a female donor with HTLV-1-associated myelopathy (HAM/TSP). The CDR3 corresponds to CASRRGQGVSPLHF. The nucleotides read TGTGCCAGCAGACGCGGACAGGGGGTTTCACCCCTCCACTTT.